This TCR beta chain was recorded in a study of blood T cells in healthy people across ages. The CDR3 runs 12 residues. Germline CDR1 SQVTM, CDR2 ANQGSEA. Trimming pared 6 bases from V and 1 base from J, leaving 10 bases between. With a J-beta primer mix and a sample-barcoded 5' primer, a second PCR ran roughly 6 to 11 cycles. TCRdb called the 5' RACE reads again in MiXCR, with one record for every CDR3 protein. The sample contains 750,000 to 1,000,000 distinct CDR3 sequences, about 28% of which appear only once. This clonotype has ten or more counts. These records were also assigned to another study, of T cells of mothers and their children.

This receptor was obtained from a woman between 35 and 50 years old in good health. J is TRBJ2-7 and V is TRBV29-1, with no clear D. Sequenced input: blood. CDR3 sequence reads: CSVPRFSYEQYF. The CDR3 coding sequence is TGCAGCGTCCCACGATTTTCCTACGAGCAGTACTTC.